A single sample gave rise to the 13 T cell receptor beta chains below, sequenced in a study of T cell responses to AZD1222 COVID-19 vaccine. The table came from immunoSEQ multiplex PCR; TCRdb's copy has only in-frame clones and leaves some out. The sample yields over 85,000 clones, roughly nine tenths seen once. The source material was peripheral blood, sampled on day 0 of AZD1222 vaccination. The receptors originated from an adult in good health.

This clone was observed once. This chain uses TRBV30 with TRBJ1-1, with D hard to call. The CDR3 consists of 13 residues. The germline gives CDR1 GTSNPN, CDR2 SVGIG (reference sequence). Trimming left V 0 bases short and J 2 bases short, with 7 bases between. CDR3 residues: CAWSVQINTEAFF. The CDR3 DNA sequence: TGTGCCTGGAGTGTACAAATCAACACTGAAGCTTTCTTT.

DNA for the CDR3: TGTGCCAGCAGTTTAAGGGCCTACGAGCAGTACTTC. As protein: CASSLRAYEQYF. The gene calls are TRBV12-3 or TRBV12-4 and TRBJ2-7; D is undetermined. This CDR3 is built from 12 residues. The V end lost 2 bases, the J end lost 2 bases, and 4 bases lay between the germline ends.

This chain uses TRBV9 with TRBJ1-1, with 8 bases that match TRBD1. Trimming removed 0 bases from V and 8 bases from J; junction bases left unmatched: 6. Germline V gives CDR1 SGDLS, CDR2 YYNGEE. This CDR3 has 14 residues. The CDR3 bases are TGTGCCAGCAGCGTAGATGCGACAGGGGAAGAAGCTTTCTTT. This gives the protein CASSVDATGEEAFF.

V and J are TRBV28 and TRBJ1-2; possibly TRBD1 for D (6 bases). The V gene lost 2 bases and the J gene lost 4 bases, with 11 bases spanning the gap. Germline V gene sequence: CDR1 MDHEN, CDR2 SYDVKM. The length of the CDR3 is 14 residues. CDR3 loop: CASSLQAGAYGYTF. The CDR3 DNA reads TGTGCCAGCAGTTTACAAGCAGGGGCCTATGGCTACACCTTC.

The chain links TRBV9 to TRBJ2-1, with 13 bases aligning to TRBD2. This CDR3 contains 15 residues. The trim removed 1 base at V and 7 bases at J, leaving 2 bases unmatched. CDR1 is SGDLS and CDR2 is YYNGEE in the germline V gene. CDR3 region: CASSVTSGRGNEQFF. The CDR3 DNA is TGTGCCAGCAGCGTAACTAGCGGGAGGGGGAATGAGCAGTTCTTC.

The CDR3 loop is CASSLETAAGYTF. The CDR3 DNA sequence: TGCGCCAGCAGTTTAGAGACTGCCGCCGGCTACACCTTC. V and J are TRBV5-1 and TRBJ1-2; no clear D. Trimming took off 5 bases at V and 8 bases at J, with 16 bases between the two ends. This CDR3 has 13 amino acids. Germline assignment: CDR1 SGHRS and CDR2 YFSETQ.

The chain employs TRBV7-2 and TRBJ2-6; D call uncertain. CDR1 is SGHTA, CDR2 FQGNSA, per germline. The CDR3 runs to 17 residues. Trimming removed 1 base from V and 0 bases from J, with 10 bases in between. This chain's CDR3 is CASSLVGGNSGANVLTF. The CDR3, as DNA: TGTGCCAGCAGCTTAGTCGGCGGCAACTCTGGGGCCAACGTCCTGACTTTC.

The chain links TRBV5-1 to TRBJ1-1, with 10 positions matching TRBD1. The CDR3 totals 16 residues. Unmatched junction bases numbered 6, after V lost 0 bases and J lost 4 bases. Germline values: CDR1 SGHRS, CDR2 YFSETQ. CDR3 protein: CASSLEGRTGGTEAFF. The CDR3 nucleotides are TGCGCCAGCAGCTTGGAGGGTAGGACAGGGGGCACTGAAGCTTTCTTT.

The V and J genes are TRBV19 and TRBJ2-7; the match to TRBD1 covers 7 bases. Per the germline V gene, CDR1 is LNHDA and CDR2 is SQIVND (reference sequence). The trim removed 4 bases at V and 3 bases at J, leaving 6 bases unmatched. The CDR3 extends over 14 amino acids. CDR3 region: CASSTTRDSYEQYF. CDR3 DNA: TGTGCCAGTAGTACTACCCGGGACAGCTACGAGCAGTACTTC.

This chain joins TRBV12-3 or TRBV12-4 and TRBJ2-5, with no clear D. The V end was cut by 3 bases, the J end by 7 bases, with 9 bases between. There are 12 residues in the CDR3. The CDR3 coding sequence is TGTGCCAGCAGTTTTACCGTCGGGACCCAGTACTTC. The encoded protein is CASSFTVGTQYF.

V usage is TRBV28 and J usage is TRBJ2-7, with D tentatively TRBD2 (6 bases). V was trimmed by 6 bases and J by 7 bases, leaving 22 bases between them. This CDR3 has 15 amino acids. Per germline, CDR1 MDHEN and CDR2 SYDVKM. This CDR3 is CASSSATGGSWEQYF. DNA of the CDR3: TGTGCCAGCAGCTCGGCTACCGGGGGTTCCTGGGAGCAGTACTTC.

V is TRBV6-5 and J is TRBJ2-7; 7 positions match TRBD1. V was clipped by 2 bases and J by 5 bases; unmatched bases: 0. The CDR3 has 12 residues. Germline V gene sequence: CDR1 MNHEY, CDR2 SVGAGI. The CDR3 here is CASSYTGDEQYF. CDR3 nucleotides: TGTGCCAGCAGTTACACAGGGGACGAGCAGTACTTC.

The chain combines TRBV19 with TRBJ2-1, with D maybe TRBD2 (7 bases). The CDR3 covers 14 residues. Looked up from germline, CDR1 is LNHDA and CDR2 is SQIVND (reference sequence). V dropped 3 bases and J dropped 10 bases, with 16 bases sitting between them. In DNA, the CDR3 is TGTGCCAGTAGTATCCAGGGGTATAGCGGGGAGCAGTTCTTC. This codes for CASSIQGYSGEQFF.